One and the same sample provided the 8 T cell receptor beta chains below, sequenced in a study of regulatory T cells in long-lasting Graves disease. Time point indicated: newly diagnosed GD, antithyroid drugs for less than 3 months. Construction of the TCR library relied on RNA isolated from PBMCs. HTBI primers from iRepertoire and Arm-PCR of CDR3 regions yielded the TCR beta libraries. One entry per CDR3 protein, called by TCRdb with MiXCR from the multiplex PCR reads. The data show fewer than 550,000 distinct CDR3 sequences, about 16% seen once. These data also featured in a second study, about T cells in Graves' hyperthyroidism and ophthalmopathy.

This specimen was peripheral blood mononuclear cells (PBMCs), taken at new diagnosis, from a patient treated with antithyroid drugs. The receptors stem from a woman aged 35 to 60 with Graves disease.

This clonotype was recorded at least ten times. This chain uses TRBV4-1 with TRBJ1-1; D is ambiguous. Trimming removed 3 bases at V and 1 base at J, with 15 bases between. The CDR3 spans 16 residues. Germline CDR1 and CDR2: MGHRA and YSYEKL. This chain's CDR3 is CASSHSLAFGNTEAFF. The CDR3 DNA follows: TGCGCCAGCAGCCACTCTCTCGCCTTCGGGAACACTGAAGCTTTCTTT.

As to this clonotype: A read error may explain this, as a much larger clone is one base away. The CDR3 nucleotides read TGTGCCAGCAGCCGACAGGTCACAGATACGCAGTATTTT. This codes for CASSRQVTDTQYF. V is TRBV2 and J is TRBJ2-3; the D gene is possibly TRBD1 (6 bases). The V and J ends lost 6 bases and 2 bases respectively, with 9 bases between them. CDR1 is SNHLY and CDR2 is FYNNEI in the germline V gene. This CDR3 has 13 amino acids.

The chain is built from TRBV3-1 and TRBJ2-2, with TRBD2 as a possible D gene (6 bases). This CDR3 region has 14 residues. CDR1 is LGHDT and CDR2 is YNNKEL in the germline V gene (reference sequence). Trimming took off 4 bases at V and 5 bases at J, with 11 bases between the two ends. CDR3: CASSRAAGTGELFF. CDR3 coding DNA: TGTGCCAGCAGCCGGGCGGCGGGGACCGGGGAGCTGTTTTTT.

The chain links TRBV5-5 to TRBJ2-7; D unclear. Germline V gives CDR1 SGHKS, CDR2 YYEKEE (reference sequence). V was shortened by 4 bases and J by 0 bases, with 17 bases between the two germline ends. There are 16 residues in the CDR3. CDR3 loop: CASSPGLQSISYEQYF. The CDR3 DNA reads TGTGCCAGCAGCCCGGGCCTACAAAGCATCTCCTACGAGCAGTACTTC.

This clonotype was picked up many times. For the CDR3, the DNA is TGTGCCAGCAGTGAAGCAGGCAGTCACACTGAAGCTTTCTTT. Protein: CASSEAGSHTEAFF. The rearrangement joins TRBV6-1 to TRBJ1-1; the D is unclear. V lost 0 bases and J lost 3, with 8 bases in between. Per the germline V gene, CDR1 is MNHNS and CDR2 is SASEGT. CDR3 length: 14 residues.

This clonotype was detected ten times or more. The V and J genes are TRBV12-3 or TRBV12-4 and TRBJ2-7; TRBD1 agrees at 7 bases. The CDR3 consists of 12 residues. The V segment lost 6 bases and the J segment 4 bases; nucleotides outside the gene matches: 3. CDR3 coding DNA: TGTGCCAGCAGCCCACAGGGGTACGAGCAGTACTTC. Residues: CASSPQGYEQYF.

The J gene is TRBJ1-2, the V gene TRBV4-1; D is undetermined. The germline V and J ends were trimmed by 7 bases and 7 bases, with 16 bases remaining between them. Per germline, CDR1 MGHRA and CDR2 YSYEKL. The CDR3 extends over 13 amino acids. The chain's CDR3 is CASTGVGGSGYTF. The CDR3 region has the DNA TGCGCCAGCACCGGGGTGGGTGGATCTGGCTACACCTTC.

This clonotype has just a few counts. The J gene is TRBJ2-2, the V gene TRBV11-2; TRBD1 matches 8 bases. Per the germline V gene, CDR1 is SGHAT and CDR2 is FQNNGV. With V trimmed by 3 bases and J by 6 bases, 6 bases remained unmatched. This CDR3 is built from 15 residues. CDR3 amino acids: CASSLGQVGAGELFF. DNA of the CDR3: TGTGCCAGCAGCTTGGGACAGGTCGGGGCCGGGGAGCTGTTTTTT.